This entry features one TCR beta chain sequence. Its antigen is unknown. No quality values exist for individual bases; no much larger clone is one base distant. This sample was taken from a study of control samples from healthy donors and cancer patients (dated by TCRdb to the early 2020s). The germline V gene yields SGDLS for CDR1 and YYNGEE for CDR2. Trimming takes 3 bases off V and 6 bases off J; junction bases not matched to a gene: 3. The CDR3 runs 14 residues from the cysteine to the phenylalanine. The sequence is cut down to CDR3 DNA, 42 bases in frame from base 1. The library was generated by the immunoSEQ multiplex PCR assay. The immuneACCESS repertoire file appears here via TCRdb, limited to in-frame rearrangements. These files lack a portion of the clones; in checked studies, under half of the deficit traces to unresolved V genes, and the cause of the others is not known. The sample table holds about 100,000 clones, of which about 90% were seen once. The top ten clonotypes cover about a sixth of the sample.

The source material was blood. The chain couples TRBV9 to TRBJ2-3; the junction holds 11 bases that match TRBD2. The TCR was taken from a woman between 50 and 59 years old in good health. The CDR3 has the sequence CASSDSGRADTQYF. At the DNA level, the sequence is TGTGCCAGCAGCGATAGCGGGAGGGCCGATACGCAGTATTTT.